These T cell receptor beta chains were read from a single sample in a study of CD8 T cells in ankylosing spondylitis. TCRdb fed the 5' RACE reads into MiXCR, producing one record per CDR3 protein. Here the sample spans about 340,000 distinct CDR3 sequences, 14% to 15% being singletons. Source material: blood, either unsorted or a sorted T cell fraction (not recorded which). These receptors were taken from a male donor with ankylosing spondylitis or in good health (not recorded which). Both conserved end residues are trimmed from each CDR3. Only some rows state a clone size, as once, few, many or a class for expanded clones.

J gene: TRBJ2-5; clone size: few; V gene: TRBV6-1; CDR3 protein: ASSKQETQY
J gene: TRBJ2-2; clone size: few; V gene: TRBV3-1; CDR3 protein: ASSPGTYTGELF
J gene: TRBJ2-7; clone size: many; V gene: TRBV10-3; CDR3 protein: AISEGQERTYEQY
J gene: TRBJ2-1; clone size: few; V gene: TRBV24-1; CDR3 protein: ATSDPTSGYNEQF
J gene: TRBJ1-5; clone size: few; V gene: TRBV7-2; CDR3 protein: ASSLASGVGNQPQH
J gene: TRBJ2-1; clone size: few; V gene: TRBV5-1; CDR3 protein: ASSFSLPLYNEQF
J gene: TRBJ1-6; clone size: few; V gene: TRBV3-1; CDR3 protein: ASSQDLAGFSPLH
J gene: TRBJ1-6; clone size: few; V gene: TRBV6-1; CDR3 protein: ASKTGPLSYNSPLH
J gene: TRBJ2-4; clone size: few; V gene: TRBV12-3/TRBV12-4; CDR3 protein: ASSPGAGEGWNIQY
J gene: TRBJ2-3; clone size: .; V gene: TRBV5-1; CDR3 protein: ASSLAGMGDTQY
J gene: TRBJ1-1; clone size: many; V gene: TRBV7-2; CDR3 protein: ASSLGWQNTEAF
J gene: TRBJ2-1; clone size: few; V gene: TRBV30; CDR3 protein: AWSTRDNYNEQF
J gene: TRBJ2-5; clone size: .; V gene: TRBV20-1; CDR3 protein: SAREGGAQETQY
J gene: TRBJ1-2; clone size: few; V gene: TRBV5-1; CDR3 protein: ASRPENNYGYT
J gene: TRBJ2-7; clone size: .; V gene: TRBV7-2; CDR3 protein: ASSPTDRTYEQY
J gene: TRBJ1-1; clone size: many; V gene: TRBV29-1; CDR3 protein: SVARDSQFTEAF
J gene: TRBJ1-2; clone size: .; V gene: TRBV30; CDR3 protein: AWTHRGGYT
J gene: TRBJ2-3; clone size: .; V gene: TRBV2; CDR3 protein: ASRTTSISTDTQY
J gene: TRBJ2-4; clone size: few; V gene: TRBV3-1; CDR3 protein: ASSQVGGPSKNIQY
J gene: TRBJ1-1; clone size: few; V gene: TRBV12-3/TRBV12-4; CDR3 protein: ASSPQVGINTEAF
J gene: TRBJ2-3; clone size: .; V gene: TRBV5-1; CDR3 protein: ASSFLATSTDTQY
J gene: TRBJ2-5; clone size: few; V gene: TRBV7-9; CDR3 protein: ASSQQGAWGETQY
J gene: TRBJ2-5; clone size: few; V gene: TRBV12-3/TRBV12-4; CDR3 protein: ASSKARGGETQY
J gene: TRBJ2-1; clone size: .; V gene: TRBV20-1; CDR3 protein: SARHRYEQF
J gene: TRBJ2-7; clone size: .; V gene: TRBV20-1; CDR3 protein: SASNLHEQY
J gene: TRBJ1-1; clone size: .; V gene: TRBV5-1; CDR3 protein: ASSWGRENTEAF
J gene: TRBJ1-2; clone size: few; V gene: TRBV20-1; CDR3 protein: SANNRAPYGYT
J gene: TRBJ2-7; clone size: .; V gene: TRBV4-1; CDR3 protein: ASSQDRSGGISYEQY
J gene: TRBJ2-5; clone size: .; V gene: TRBV29-1; CDR3 protein: SVEEWTPQETQY
J gene: TRBJ2-5; clone size: .; V gene: TRBV6-1; CDR3 protein: ASRTSGSVETQY
J gene: TRBJ2-3; clone size: few; V gene: TRBV5-1; CDR3 protein: ASSSEISTDTQY
J gene: TRBJ2-7; clone size: .; V gene: TRBV7-2; CDR3 protein: ASSFEAGRAYEQY
J gene: TRBJ2-6; clone size: .; V gene: TRBV12-3/TRBV12-4; CDR3 protein: ACSLNQGGLSGANVLT
J gene: TRBJ2-6; clone size: .; V gene: TRBV3-1; CDR3 protein: ASSRDRTGAFSGANVLT
J gene: TRBJ2-1; clone size: few; V gene: TRBV9; CDR3 protein: ASSPRLAGGTYNEQF
J gene: TRBJ2-1; clone size: .; V gene: TRBV5-1; CDR3 protein: ASPRTSGGSYNEQF
J gene: TRBJ1-1; clone size: few; V gene: TRBV10-3; CDR3 protein: AISDPSGATEAF
J gene: TRBJ2-3; clone size: few; V gene: TRBV20-1; CDR3 protein: SASLWGRGSTDTQY
J gene: TRBJ1-2; clone size: .; V gene: TRBV30; CDR3 protein: AWSVSYDVGYT
J gene: TRBJ2-5; clone size: .; V gene: TRBV10-3; CDR3 protein: AISPGTQETQY
J gene: TRBJ1-2; clone size: few; V gene: TRBV5-6; CDR3 protein: ASSRINGRNTNYGYT
J gene: TRBJ2-7; clone size: .; V gene: TRBV4-1; CDR3 protein: ASSQEASFAGKYEQY
J gene: TRBJ1-1; clone size: .; V gene: TRBV9; CDR3 protein: ASRERTGGNTEAF